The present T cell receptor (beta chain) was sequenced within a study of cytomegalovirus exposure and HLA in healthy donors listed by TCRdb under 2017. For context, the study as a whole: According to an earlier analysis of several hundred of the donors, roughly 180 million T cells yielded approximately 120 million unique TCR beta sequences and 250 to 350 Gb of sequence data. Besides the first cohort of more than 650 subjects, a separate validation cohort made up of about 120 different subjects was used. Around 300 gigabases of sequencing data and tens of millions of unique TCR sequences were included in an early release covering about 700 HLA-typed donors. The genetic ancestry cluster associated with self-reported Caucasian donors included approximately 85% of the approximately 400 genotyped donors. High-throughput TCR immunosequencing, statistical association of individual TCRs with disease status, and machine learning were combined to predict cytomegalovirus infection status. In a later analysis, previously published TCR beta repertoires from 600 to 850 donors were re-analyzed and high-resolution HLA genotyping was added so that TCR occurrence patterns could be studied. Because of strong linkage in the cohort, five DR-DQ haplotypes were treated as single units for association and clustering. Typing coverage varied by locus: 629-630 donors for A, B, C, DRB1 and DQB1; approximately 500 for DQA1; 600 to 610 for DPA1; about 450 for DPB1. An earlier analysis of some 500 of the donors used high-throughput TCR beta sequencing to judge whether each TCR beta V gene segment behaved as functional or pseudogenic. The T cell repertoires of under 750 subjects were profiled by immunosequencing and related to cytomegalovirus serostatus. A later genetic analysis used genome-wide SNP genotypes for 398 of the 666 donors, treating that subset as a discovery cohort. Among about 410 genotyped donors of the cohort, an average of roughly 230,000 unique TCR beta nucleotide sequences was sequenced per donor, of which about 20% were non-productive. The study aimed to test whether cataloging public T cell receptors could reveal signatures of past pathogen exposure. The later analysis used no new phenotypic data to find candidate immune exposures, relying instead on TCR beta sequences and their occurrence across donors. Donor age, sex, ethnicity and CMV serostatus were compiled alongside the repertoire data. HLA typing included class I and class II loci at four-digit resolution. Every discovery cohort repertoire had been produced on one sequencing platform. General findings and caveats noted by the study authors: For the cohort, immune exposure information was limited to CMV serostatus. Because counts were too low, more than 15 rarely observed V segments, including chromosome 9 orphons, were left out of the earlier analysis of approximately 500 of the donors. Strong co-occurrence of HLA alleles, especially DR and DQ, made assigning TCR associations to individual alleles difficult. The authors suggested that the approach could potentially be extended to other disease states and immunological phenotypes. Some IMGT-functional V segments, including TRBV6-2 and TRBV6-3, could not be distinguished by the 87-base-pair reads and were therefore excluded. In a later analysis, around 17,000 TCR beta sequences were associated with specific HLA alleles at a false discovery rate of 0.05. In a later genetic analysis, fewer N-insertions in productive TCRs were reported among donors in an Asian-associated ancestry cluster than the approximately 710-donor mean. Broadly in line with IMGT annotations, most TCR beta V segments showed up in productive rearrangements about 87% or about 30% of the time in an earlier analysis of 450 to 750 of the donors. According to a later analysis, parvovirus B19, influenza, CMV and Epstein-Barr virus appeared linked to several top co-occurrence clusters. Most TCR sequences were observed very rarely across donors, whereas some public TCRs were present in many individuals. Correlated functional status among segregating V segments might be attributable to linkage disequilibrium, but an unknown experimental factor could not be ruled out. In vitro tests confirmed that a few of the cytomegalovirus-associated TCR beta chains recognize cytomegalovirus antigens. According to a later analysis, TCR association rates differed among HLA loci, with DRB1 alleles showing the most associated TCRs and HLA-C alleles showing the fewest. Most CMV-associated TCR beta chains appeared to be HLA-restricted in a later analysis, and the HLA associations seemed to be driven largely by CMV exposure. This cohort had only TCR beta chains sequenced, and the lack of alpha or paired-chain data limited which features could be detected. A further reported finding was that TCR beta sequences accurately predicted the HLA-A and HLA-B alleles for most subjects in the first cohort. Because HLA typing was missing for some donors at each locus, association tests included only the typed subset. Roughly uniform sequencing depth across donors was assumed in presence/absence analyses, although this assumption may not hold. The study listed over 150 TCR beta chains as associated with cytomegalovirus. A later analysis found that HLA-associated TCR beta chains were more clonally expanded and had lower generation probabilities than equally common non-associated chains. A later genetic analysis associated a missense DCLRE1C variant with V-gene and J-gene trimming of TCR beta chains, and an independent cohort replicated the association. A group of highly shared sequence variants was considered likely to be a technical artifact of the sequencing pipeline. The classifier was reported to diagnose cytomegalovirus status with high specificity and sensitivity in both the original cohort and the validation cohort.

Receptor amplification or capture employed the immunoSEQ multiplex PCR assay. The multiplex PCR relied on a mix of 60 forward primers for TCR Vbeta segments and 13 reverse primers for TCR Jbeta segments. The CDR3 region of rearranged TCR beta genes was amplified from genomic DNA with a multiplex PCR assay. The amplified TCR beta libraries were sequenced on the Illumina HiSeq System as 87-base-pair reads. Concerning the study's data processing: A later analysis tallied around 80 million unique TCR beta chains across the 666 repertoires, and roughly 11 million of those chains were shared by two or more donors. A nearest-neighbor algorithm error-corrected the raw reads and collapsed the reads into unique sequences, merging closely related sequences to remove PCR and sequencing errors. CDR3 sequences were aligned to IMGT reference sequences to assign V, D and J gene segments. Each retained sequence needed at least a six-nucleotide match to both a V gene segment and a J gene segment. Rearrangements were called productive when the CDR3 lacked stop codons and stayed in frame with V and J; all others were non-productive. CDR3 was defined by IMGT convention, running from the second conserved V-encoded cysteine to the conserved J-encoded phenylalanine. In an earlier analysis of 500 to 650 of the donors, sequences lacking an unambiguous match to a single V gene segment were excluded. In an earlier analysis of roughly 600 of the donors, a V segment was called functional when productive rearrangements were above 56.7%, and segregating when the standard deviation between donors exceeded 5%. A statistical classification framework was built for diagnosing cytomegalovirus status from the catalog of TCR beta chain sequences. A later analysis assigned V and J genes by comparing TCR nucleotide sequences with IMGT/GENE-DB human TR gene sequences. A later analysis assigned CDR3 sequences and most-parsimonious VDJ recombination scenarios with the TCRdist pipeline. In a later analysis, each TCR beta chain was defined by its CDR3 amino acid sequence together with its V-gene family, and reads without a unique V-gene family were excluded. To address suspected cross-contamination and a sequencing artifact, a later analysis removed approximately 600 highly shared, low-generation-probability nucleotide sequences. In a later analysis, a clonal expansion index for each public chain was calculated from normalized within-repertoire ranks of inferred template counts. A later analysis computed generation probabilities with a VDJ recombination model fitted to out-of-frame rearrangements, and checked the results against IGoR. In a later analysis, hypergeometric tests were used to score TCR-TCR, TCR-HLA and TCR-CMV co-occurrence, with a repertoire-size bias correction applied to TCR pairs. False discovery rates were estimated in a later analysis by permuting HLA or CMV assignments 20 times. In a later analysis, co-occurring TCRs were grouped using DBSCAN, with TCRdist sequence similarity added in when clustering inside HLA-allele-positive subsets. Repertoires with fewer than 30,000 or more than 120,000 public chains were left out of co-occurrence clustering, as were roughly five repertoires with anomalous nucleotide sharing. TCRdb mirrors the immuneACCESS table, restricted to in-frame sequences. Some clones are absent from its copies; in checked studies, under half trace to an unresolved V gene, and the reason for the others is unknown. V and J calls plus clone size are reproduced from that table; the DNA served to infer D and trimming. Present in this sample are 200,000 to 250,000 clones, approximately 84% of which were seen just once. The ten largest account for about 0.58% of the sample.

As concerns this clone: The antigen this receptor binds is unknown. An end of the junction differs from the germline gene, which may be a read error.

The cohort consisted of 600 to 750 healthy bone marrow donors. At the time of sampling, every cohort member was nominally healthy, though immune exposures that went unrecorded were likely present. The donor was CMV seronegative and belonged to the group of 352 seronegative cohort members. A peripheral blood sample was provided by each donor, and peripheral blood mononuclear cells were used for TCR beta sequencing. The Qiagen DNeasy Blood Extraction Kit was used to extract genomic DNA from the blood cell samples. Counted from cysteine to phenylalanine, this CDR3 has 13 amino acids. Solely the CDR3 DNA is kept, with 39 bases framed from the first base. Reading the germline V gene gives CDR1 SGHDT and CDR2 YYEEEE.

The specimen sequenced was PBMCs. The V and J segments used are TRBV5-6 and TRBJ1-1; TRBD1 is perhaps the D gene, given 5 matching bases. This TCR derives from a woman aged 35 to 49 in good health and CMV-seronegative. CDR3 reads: CASKVEDRPKLSF. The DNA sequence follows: TGTGCCAGCAAAGTAGAAGACAGACCCAAGCTTTCTTTT.